Listed below are T cell receptor beta chains from one sample, sequenced in a study of OX40 agonist ivuxolimab in advanced cancers. This table comes from immunoSEQ multiplex PCR, and its TCRdb copy is limited to in-frame clones, with some not included. The data contain some 110,000 clones, around 93% of them seen just once; the ten biggest clones take up over 0.15%. This sample comprised CD4+ or CD8+ T cells sorted from blood, obtained in a trial of the OX40 agonist ivuxolimab. The receptors originated from an adult with an advanced solid tumor such as melanoma, head and neck, liver or kidney cancer. Each CDR3 is given with its conserved first and last residue. Clone size, where shown, is once, few, many, or a class for clones that have expanded.

abundance,v_gene,j_gene,CDR3aa
-,TRBV7-9,TRBJ2-1,CASSGAGGRNEQFF
-,TRBV5-4,TRBJ2-3,CASSWPGQGAGTQYF
once,TRBV28,TRBJ1-2,CASSRTGSNYGYTF
-,TRBV28,TRBJ2-7,CASRPEGTGSYEQYF
-,TRBV4-1,TRBJ2-5,CASSHADRGRQETQYF
-,TRBV28,TRBJ1-5,CASSLRAGQIKGGHF
-,TRBV5-4,TRBJ1-2,CASSFRRGDYGYTF
-,TRBV5-1,TRBJ2-5,CASSFTLGSGRVRETQYF
-,TRBV4-2,TRBJ1-2,CASSQATGLYGYTF
-,TRBV5-1,TRBJ2-7,CASSFTSGISYEQYF
once,TRBV7-9,TRBJ1-5,CASSLAGWAQHF
-,TRBV28,TRBJ2-3,CASSSPGGRTDTQYF
-,TRBV7-9,TRBJ2-4,CASSLTLGTGAKNIQYF
-,TRBV7-2,TRBJ2-1,CASSLIYNEQFF
-,TRBV7-8,TRBJ2-7,CASSHGTSGPYEQYF
-,TRBV9,TRBJ1-3,CASSAQISGNTIYF
-,TRBV11-2,TRBJ2-3,CASSVIAGGADTQYF
many,TRBV2,TRBJ2-7,CASSEAMQGSYEQYF
-,TRBV6-5,TRBJ1-1,CASSYLQPNTEAFF
-,TRBV7-6,TRBJ2-7,CASSLGQVYEQYF
once,TRBV28,TRBJ1-1,CASRTPYRGRKTEAFF
-,TRBV6-6,TRBJ1-2,CASSYSPQGVGYGYTF
-,TRBV27,TRBJ2-7,CASSIRDRGYEQYF
once,TRBV11-2,TRBJ2-5,CASSLQEHWETQYF
-,TRBV7-8,TRBJ2-5,CASSRGTAKETQYF
-,TRBV27,TRBJ2-3,CASSLAGRRDTQYF
-,TRBV5-1,TRBJ2-5,CASSLAGGQETQYF
-,TRBV7-3,TRBJ2-3,CASSLGGLGTDTQYF
-,TRBV5-1,TRBJ2-2,CASSSGPAAGDTGELFF
-,TRBV15,TRBJ2-1,CATARVSGGINEQFF
-,TRBV4-1,TRBJ2-3,CASSHQTGRRTDTQYF
-,TRBV28,TRBJ2-7,CASSLLRDEQYF
-,TRBV5-1,TRBJ2-3,CASTGTGGQDTQYF
-,TRBV7-2,TRBJ1-4,CASSRQGGTNEKLFF
-,TRBV7-2,TRBJ2-1,CASSLARGTSHNEQFF
few,TRBV2,TRBJ1-1,CASRGQGNTEAFF
-,TRBV5-1,TRBJ2-2,CASSPTGGLTGELFF
-,TRBV28,TRBJ2-1,CASSLMGGGYNEQFF
-,TRBV11-3,TRBJ2-2,CASSLGGPLFF
-,TRBV28,TRBJ2-3,CASRTLVTDAQYF
-,TRBV7-6,TRBJ2-7,CASSYGTAYEQYF
-,TRBV27,-,CASTRSQRSRDEQYF
-,TRBV18,TRBJ2-1,CASSPRAGAGGREEQFF
-,TRBV2,TRBJ1-2,CASSYGGQGLNYGYTF
-,TRBV5-1,TRBJ2-7,CASSLDGYEQYF
once,TRBV27,TRBJ1-5,CASPYRGSFDQPQHF
-,TRBV5-1,TRBJ1-5,CASSPDGHQPQHF
-,TRBV7-9,TRBJ1-4,CASSTQGAREKLFF
-,TRBV19,TRBJ2-6,CASSARDRASGANVLTF
-,TRBV27,TRBJ1-1,CASSLRTGGAAFF